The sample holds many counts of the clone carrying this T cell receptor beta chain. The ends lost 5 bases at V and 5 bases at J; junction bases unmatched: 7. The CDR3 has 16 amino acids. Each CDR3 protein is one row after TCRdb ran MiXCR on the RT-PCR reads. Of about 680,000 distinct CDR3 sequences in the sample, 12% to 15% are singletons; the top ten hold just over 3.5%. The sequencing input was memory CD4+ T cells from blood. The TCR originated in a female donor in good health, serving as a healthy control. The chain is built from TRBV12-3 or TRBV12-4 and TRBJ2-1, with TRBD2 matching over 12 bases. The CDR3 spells CASSPTSGGVNNEQFF. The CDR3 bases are TGTGCCAGCAGTCCGACTAGCGGGGGTGTAAACAATGAGCAGTTCTTC.